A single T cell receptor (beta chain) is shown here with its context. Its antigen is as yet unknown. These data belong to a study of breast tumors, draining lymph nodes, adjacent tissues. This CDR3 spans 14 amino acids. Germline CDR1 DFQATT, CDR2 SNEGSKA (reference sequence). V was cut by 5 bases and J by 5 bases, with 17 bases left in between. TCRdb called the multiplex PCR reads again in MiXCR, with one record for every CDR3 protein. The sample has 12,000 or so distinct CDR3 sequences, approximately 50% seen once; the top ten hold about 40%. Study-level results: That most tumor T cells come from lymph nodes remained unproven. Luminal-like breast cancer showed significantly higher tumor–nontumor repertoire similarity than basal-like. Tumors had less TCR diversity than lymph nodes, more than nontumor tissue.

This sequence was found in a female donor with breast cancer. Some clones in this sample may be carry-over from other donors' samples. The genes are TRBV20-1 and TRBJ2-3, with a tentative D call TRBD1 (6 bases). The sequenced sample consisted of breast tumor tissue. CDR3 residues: CSASGHRALDTQYF. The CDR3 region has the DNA TGCAGTGCTTCGGGACATCGGGCCTTAGATACGCAGTATTTT.